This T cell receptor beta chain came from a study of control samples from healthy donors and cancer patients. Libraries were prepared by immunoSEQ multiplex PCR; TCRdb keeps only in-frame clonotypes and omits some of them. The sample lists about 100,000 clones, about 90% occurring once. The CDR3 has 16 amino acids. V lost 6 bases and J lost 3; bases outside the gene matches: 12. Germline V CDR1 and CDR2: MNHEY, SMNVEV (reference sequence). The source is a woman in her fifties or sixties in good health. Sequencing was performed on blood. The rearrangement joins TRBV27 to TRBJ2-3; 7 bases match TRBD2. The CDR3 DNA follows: TGTGCCAGCAGCCTGATATATGGCGGGGGAACAGATACGCAGTATTTT. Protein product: CASSLIYGGGTDTQYF.